This T cell receptor (beta chain) emerged from a study of blood T cell repertoires in COVID-19. In the study overall: The United States, Italy and Spain were the sources of the acute and convalescent COVID-19 samples. PBMCs, B-cell-depleted T cells, or T cells were the source of the cDNA or gDNA that made up the material.

The length of the CDR3 is 15 residues. Trimming took 7 bases from V and 2 from J, leaving 16 bases between them. The V gene's germline CDR1 is SGHAT and CDR2 FQNNGV. In the study's own analysis: Amplification of reference gene primers was used by the study to estimate nucleated cell counts. Assay used: immunoSEQ multiplex PCR; TCRdb lists only in-frame clones, some missing. That table supplies the V and J calls and clone size; D and trimming were determined from the DNA. Among roughly 300,000 clones listed, about 83% were seen once. The chain recombines TRBV11-2 with TRBJ2-3; maybe TRBD1 (5 bases). The sample was peripheral blood. The clonotype originates from a woman aged 50 to 65 who had recovered from COVID-19. This CDR3 is CASTFNRLPTDTQYF. The CDR3 coding sequence is TGTGCCAGCACCTTCAACAGGCTCCCCACAGATACGCAGTATTTT.